The 10 T cell receptor beta chains in this list originate from one sample, sequenced in a study of cytomegalovirus exposure and HLA in healthy donors. The PCR was carried out with 60 Vbeta primers and 13 Jbeta primers. Data came from immunoSEQ multiplex PCR; TCRdb stores just in-frame clones and leaves some out. This table holds about 50,000 clones, 80% to 85% found once. The sequenced material came from PBMCs. Receptors originate from a man aged 25-45 years in good health and CMV-seronegative.

The V call is TRBV11-3, the J call TRBJ2-7, with D unresolved. Germline V gene data show CDR1 as SGHNT and CDR2 as YENEEA. The CDR3 has 13 residues. Trimming removed 4 bases at V and 3 bases at J, with 10 bases between. The CDR3 bases are TGTGCCAGCAGCTCCGATCCGGGCTACGAGCAGTACTTC. It is translated as CASSSDPGYEQYF.

The J gene is TRBJ2-2, the V gene TRBV18; 9 bases match TRBD1. The CDR3 runs 15 residues. The V segment lost 2 bases and the J segment 4 bases; nucleotides outside the gene matches: 2. From germline, CDR1 is KGHSH and CDR2 LQKENI. CDR3 in amino acids: CASSPWTGVTGELFF. The CDR3 nucleotides read TGTGCCAGCTCACCATGGACAGGGGTCACCGGGGAGCTGTTTTTT.

The rearrangement links TRBV11-2 to TRBJ2-1, with 11 bases matching TRBD2. From germline, CDR1 is SGHAT and CDR2 FQNNGV. V lost 4 bases, J lost 2 bases, and 4 bases stayed unmatched. This CDR3 contains 16 residues. The CDR3 nucleotides are TGTGCCAGCAGCTCGCTAGCGGGGGGCCCCTACAATGAGCAGTTCTTC. Its protein is CASSSLAGGPYNEQFF.

This chain links TRBV6-5 with TRBJ2-1; TRBD1 matches at 8 bases. This CDR3 region has 15 residues. Losses at the gene ends were 5 bases for V and 6 bases for J; bases not matched to a gene: 9. Germline V gene data show CDR1 as MNHEY and CDR2 as SVGAGI. This CDR3 is CASSHDRGVGNEQFF. The CDR3 DNA reads as TGTGCCAGCAGTCATGACAGGGGTGTTGGCAATGAGCAGTTCTTC.

The chain is built from TRBV6-6 and TRBJ1-5, with 9 bases aligning to TRBD1. Looked up from germline, CDR1 is MNHNY and CDR2 is SVGAGI (reference sequence). This CDR3 comprises 16 residues. V lost 5 bases to trimming and J lost 6 bases; unmatched junction nucleotides: 11. This CDR3 is CASSKPGTGIGQPQHF. Written as DNA, the CDR3 is TGTGCCAGCAGTAAACCCGGGACAGGGATCGGTCAGCCCCAGCATTTT.

The chain employs TRBV11-2 and TRBJ2-7; 9 bases fit TRBD1. Germline assignment: CDR1 SGHAT and CDR2 FQNNGV. The CDR3 runs 15 residues. V gave up 5 bases and J gave up 5 bases; unmatched junction bases: 10. The CDR3 DNA reads as TGTGCCAGCAGCCCCCTGACAGGGGGGGTCGACGAGCAGTACTTC. This gives the protein CASSPLTGGVDEQYF.

This clone appeared a few times. The chain carries TRBV11-3 and TRBJ2-7; 11 bases fit TRBD1. V shed 5 bases, J shed 5 bases, and the junction held 11 bases outside the gene matches. The germline gives CDR1 SGHNT, CDR2 YENEEA. The CDR3 spans 16 residues. The CDR3, as DNA: TGTGCCAGCAGCCCAACATCTTCGGACAGGGGGCACGAGCAGTACTTC. Its protein is CASSPTSSDRGHEQYF. Filled out from reference TRBV11-3 and TRBJ2-7, the complete variable domain reads EAGVVQSPRYKIIEKKQPVAFWCNPISGHNTLYWYLQNLGQGPELLIRYENEEAVDDSQLPKDRFSAERLKGVDSTLKIQPAELGDSAVYLCASSPTSSDRGHEQYFGPGTRLTVT.

J is TRBJ2-2 and V is TRBV2, with D maybe TRBD1 (6 bases). Trimming stripped 6 bases from V and 5 bases from J, with 13 bases between. Germline CDR1 is SNHLY and CDR2 is FYNNEI. The CDR3 length is 14 residues. Here the CDR3 reads CASRGQPLTGELFF. CDR3 nucleotides: TGTGCCAGCAGGGGACAACCATTAACCGGGGAGCTGTTTTTT. Combining the CDR3 with reference TRBV2 and TRBJ2-2 gives the whole variable domain EPEVTQTPSHQVTQMGQEVILRCVPISNHLYFYWYRQILGQKVEFLVSFYNNEISEKSEIFDDQFSVERPDGSNFTLKIRSTKLEDSAMYFCASRGQPLTGELFFGEGSRLTVL.

The chain couples TRBV30 to TRBJ2-3; 12 bases fit TRBD2. V dropped 1 base and J dropped 6; count of bases not matched to a gene: 8. Germline V gene sequence: CDR1 GTSNPN, CDR2 SVGIG (reference sequence). There are 16 residues in the CDR3. This chain's CDR3 is CAWSGVTSGGWDTQYF. CDR3 bases: TGTGCCTGGAGTGGGGTTACTAGCGGGGGGTGGGATACGCAGTATTTT.

The rearrangement links TRBV18 to TRBJ2-2, with TRBD1 matching over 7 bases. Germline V gives CDR1 KGHSH, CDR2 LQKENI. V lost 5 bases, J lost 0 bases, and 6 bases stayed unmatched. The CDR3 runs 16 residues. CDR3 in DNA: TGTGCCAGCTCAACGTTGGACAGGTCGAACACCGGGGAGCTGTTTTTT. It specifies CASSTLDRSNTGELFF.